This entry lists 9 T cell receptor beta chains sequenced from one sample in a study of OX40 agonist ivuxolimab in advanced cancers. Sequenced by immunoSEQ multiplex PCR; TCRdb stores in-frame clones only, minus some. The table lists 20,000 to 25,000 clones, almost 85% of them singletons. Sequences were derived from CD4+ or CD8+ T cells sorted from blood, sampled in a trial of the OX40 agonist ivuxolimab. The receptors were gathered from an adult with an advanced solid tumor such as melanoma, head and neck, liver or kidney cancer.

CDR3 DNA sequence: TGTGCCAGCAGCGGGGTGGGGGGCACAGATACGCAGTATTTT. Translating it yields CASSGVGGTDTQYF. The chain uses TRBV9 and TRBJ2-3; D may correspond to TRBD1 or TRBD2 (5 bases each). The CDR3 extends over 14 amino acids. Germline lookup yields CDR1 SGDLS and CDR2 YYNGEE. V lost 3 bases and J lost 1, with 9 bases in between.

The chain couples TRBV19 to TRBJ1-5, with D perhaps matching TRBD1 (5 bases). Trimming cost V 6 bases and J 3 bases, with 15 bases left between them. Per the germline V gene, CDR1 is LNHDA and CDR2 is SQIVND (reference sequence). The CDR3 contains 15 residues. The CDR3 loop is CASSLGGRNNQPQHF. CDR3 sequence (DNA): TGTGCCAGTAGCCTGGGGGGACGCAACAATCAGCCCCAGCATTTT.

This clone was seen only a few times. The CDR3 DNA is TGTGCCAGCTATGCCTATGGCTACACCTTC. It is translated as CASYAYGYTF. V gene TRBV2 combines with J gene TRBJ1-2; no clear D. V lost 8 bases to trimming and J lost 4 bases, with 5 bases between them. This CDR3 contains 10 residues. From germline, CDR1 is SNHLY and CDR2 FYNNEI.

The J gene is TRBJ1-5, the V gene TRBV6-6, with D uncertain. The CDR3 contains 14 residues. CDR1 is MNHNY, CDR2 SVGAGI, per germline (reference sequence). V lost 5 bases to trimming and J lost 5 bases, with 13 bases between them. The CDR3 bases are TGTGCCAGCAGTCTCCGGGCCGGGGATCAGCCCCAGCATTTT. It specifies CASSLRAGDQPQHF.

This sequence joins TRBV7-6 and TRBJ2-7; no definite D call. Trimming left V 5 bases short and J 3 bases short, with 11 bases between. There are 13 residues in the CDR3. The germline CDR1 and CDR2 sequences are SGHVS and FNYEAQ. CDR3 nucleotides: TGTGCCAGCAGCGAAATGGAACTCTACGAGCAGTACTTC. Its protein product is CASSEMELYEQYF. The full variable domain, its missing parts supplied by reference TRBV7-6 and TRBJ2-7, is GAGVSQSPRYKVTKRGQDVALRCDPISGHVSLYWYRQALGQGPEFLTYFNYEAQQDKSGLPNDRFSAERPEGSISTLTIQRTEQRDSAMYRCASSEMELYEQYFGPGTRLTVT.

The rearrangement uses TRBV14 and TRBJ2-1, with 8 nucleotides matching TRBD2. The CDR3 is 14 residues long. V was pared by 5 bases and J by 3 bases, with 3 bases of the junction left unmatched. Germline V gene lookup returns CDR1 SGHDN and CDR2 FVKESK. The CDR3 nucleotides read TGTGCCAGCAGCATCGGGACTAGCTACAATGAGCAGTTCTTC. Its translation: CASSIGTSYNEQFF.

The chain combines TRBV6-6 with TRBJ2-2, with D uncertain. The CDR3 contains 13 residues. Trimming shortened V by 2 bases and J by 4 bases, and 5 bases separated the two germline ends. Germline assignment: CDR1 MNHNY and CDR2 SVGAGI (reference sequence). The CDR3 DNA is TGTGCCAGCAGTTACCGCCTCACCGGGGAGCTGTTTTTT. Its translation is CASSYRLTGELFF.

V usage is TRBV5-4 and J usage is TRBJ1-1; D is unresolved. The V end was cut by 0 bases, the J end by 12 bases, with 9 bases between. The CDR3 is 11 residues long. Per germline, CDR1 SGHNT and CDR2 YYREEE (reference sequence). In DNA form, the CDR3 reads TGTGCCAGCAGCTTGGACAGTACAACTTTCTTT. This encodes CASSLDSTTFF.

The V and J genes are TRBV4-1 and TRBJ1-6; TRBD1 is a possible D gene (6 bases). Germline CDR1 reads MGHRA; CDR2 reads YSYEKL. The germline V and J ends were trimmed by 0 bases and 0 bases, with 12 bases remaining between them. There are 18 residues in the CDR3. The CDR3 loop reads CASSQDRQDSSYNSPLHF. The DNA of the CDR3 is TGCGCCAGCAGCCAAGATAGACAGGACAGCTCCTATAATTCACCCCTCCACTTT.